This T cell receptor (beta chain) was sequenced during a study of cytomegalovirus exposure and HLA in healthy donors. Findings of the study overall: A later analysis reported that several of the most significant clusters appeared to be linked to common viral pathogens, among them Epstein-Barr virus. HLA alleles showed associations with about 17,000 TCR beta sequences in a later analysis, at a 0.05 false discovery rate.

As to this clone: The antigen is undetermined.

Amplification used 60 Vbeta primers and 13 Jbeta primers. Using immunoSEQ multiplex PCR, the repertoire was profiled, and TCRdb retains in-frame clones only, with some absent. The sample lists 140,000 or so clones; approximately 80% were seen once. Germline assignment: CDR1 SGHAT and CDR2 FQNNGV. Germline trimming cut 5 bases from V and 4 bases from J; bases unmatched to any gene: 14. The CDR3 extends over 18 amino acids. The V call is TRBV11-2, the J call TRBJ2-1, with TRBD2 identical over 10 bases. This TCR was recovered from a man between 40 and 49 years old in good health and CMV-seronegative. The sample consisted of PBMCs. CDR3 coding DNA: TGTGCCAGCAGCCGCAAGACGGGTGGGACTAGCGCGTACAATGAGCAGTTCTTC. This gives the protein CASSRKTGGTSAYNEQFF.